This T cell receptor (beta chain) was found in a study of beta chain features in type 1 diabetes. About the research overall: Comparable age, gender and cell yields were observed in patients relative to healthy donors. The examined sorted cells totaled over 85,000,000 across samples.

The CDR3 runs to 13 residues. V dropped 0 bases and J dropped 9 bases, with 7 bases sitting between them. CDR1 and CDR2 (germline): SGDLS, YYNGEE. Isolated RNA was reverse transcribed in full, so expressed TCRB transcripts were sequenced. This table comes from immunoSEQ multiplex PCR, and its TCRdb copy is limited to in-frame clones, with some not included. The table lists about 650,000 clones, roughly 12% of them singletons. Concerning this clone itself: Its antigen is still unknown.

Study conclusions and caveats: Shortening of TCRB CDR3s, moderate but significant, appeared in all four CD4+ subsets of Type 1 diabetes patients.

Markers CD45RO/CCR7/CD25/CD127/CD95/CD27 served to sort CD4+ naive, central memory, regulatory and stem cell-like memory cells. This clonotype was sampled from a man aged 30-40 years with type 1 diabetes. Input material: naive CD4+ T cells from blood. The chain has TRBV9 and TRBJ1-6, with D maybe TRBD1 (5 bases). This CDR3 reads CASSVGGSSPLHF. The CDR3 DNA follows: TGTGCCAGCAGCGTAGGGGGGAGTTCACCCCTCCACTTT. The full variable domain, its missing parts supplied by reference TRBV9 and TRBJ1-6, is DSGVTQTPKHLITATGQRVTLRCSPRSGDLSVYWYQQSLDQGLQFLIQYYNGEERAKGNILERFSAQQFPDLHSELNLSSLELGDSALYFCASSVGGSSPLHFGNGTRLTVT.